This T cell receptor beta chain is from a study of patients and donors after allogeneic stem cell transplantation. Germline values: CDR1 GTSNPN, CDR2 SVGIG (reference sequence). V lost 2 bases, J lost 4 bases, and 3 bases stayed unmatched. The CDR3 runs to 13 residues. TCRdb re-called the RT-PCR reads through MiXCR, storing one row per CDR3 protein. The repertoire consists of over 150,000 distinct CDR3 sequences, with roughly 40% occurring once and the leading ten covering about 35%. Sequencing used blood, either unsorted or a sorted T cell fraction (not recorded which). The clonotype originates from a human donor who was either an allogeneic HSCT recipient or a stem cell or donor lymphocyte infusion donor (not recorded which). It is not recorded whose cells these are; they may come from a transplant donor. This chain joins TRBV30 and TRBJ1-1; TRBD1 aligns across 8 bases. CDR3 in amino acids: CAWSFTGGTEAFF. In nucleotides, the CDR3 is TGTGCCTGGAGTTTCACAGGGGGCACTGAAGCTTTCTTT.